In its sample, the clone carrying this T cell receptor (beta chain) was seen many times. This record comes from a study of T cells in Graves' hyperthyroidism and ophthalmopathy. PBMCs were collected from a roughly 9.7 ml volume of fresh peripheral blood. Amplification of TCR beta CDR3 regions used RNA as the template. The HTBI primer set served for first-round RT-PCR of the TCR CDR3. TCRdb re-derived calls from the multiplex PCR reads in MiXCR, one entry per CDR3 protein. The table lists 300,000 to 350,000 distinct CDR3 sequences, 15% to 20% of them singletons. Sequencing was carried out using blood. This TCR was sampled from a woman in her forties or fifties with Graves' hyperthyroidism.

The CDR3 protein is CASRTNEQFF. The CDR3 DNA is TGTGCCAGCAGGACTAATGAGCAGTTCTTC. This chain links TRBV27 with TRBJ2-1; no clear D gene. The CDR3 runs 10 residues. Trimming removed 6 bases at V and 7 bases at J, with 4 bases between. The germline V gene encodes CDR1 MNHEY and CDR2 SMNVEV (reference sequence).